This is a list of T cell receptor beta chains from one sample in a study of blood T cell repertoires in COVID-19. Profiled with immunoSEQ multiplex PCR; TCRdb holds only in-frame clones, not every one. The data hold around 180,000 clones, with 85% to 90% observed a single time. The material sequenced was PBMCs or T cells enriched from blood (not recorded which). The receptors were sampled from a woman aged 40 to 50 with acute COVID-19. Each CDR3 is given with its conserved first and last residue. D genes are given only for firm matches. Size is stated for part of the rows, as once, few or many counts, or as a class when the clone is expanded.

TGTGCCAGCAGCTTAAAACCTAGCGGGGGCTCCACAGATACGCAGTATTTT | CASSLKPSGGSTDTQYF | TRBD2 | TRBJ2-3 | TRBV7-6 | -
TGTGCCAGCAGCTCGGGACTAGCGGGCTTCTACGAGCAGTACTTC | CASSSGLAGFYEQYF | TRBD2 | TRBJ2-7 | TRBV7-3 | -
TGTGCCAGCAGCTCCGAGGTCTACAATGAGCAGTTCTTC | CASSSEVYNEQFF | - | TRBJ2-1 | TRBV11-2 | -
TGTGCCAGCAGCAACCCTAGCGGGACCTCCTCTGGGGCCAACGTCCTGACTTTC | CASSNPSGTSSGANVLTF | - | TRBJ2-6 | TRBV21-1 | -
TGCGCCAGCACTACGGACAGGGATCAGCCCCAGCATTTT | CASTTDRDQPQHF | TRBD1 | TRBJ1-5 | TRBV10-2 | -
TGCAGTGCTAGTTTTTCTGGGGCCCGCGGAGAGGGCTACACCTTC | CSASFSGARGEGYTF | - | TRBJ1-2 | TRBV20-1 | -
TGCAGCGTCACCGGGACAGGGGACTATGGCTACACCTTC | CSVTGTGDYGYTF | TRBD1 | TRBJ1-2 | TRBV29-1 | -
TGTGCCTGGAGAGACGGGAAGACTAGCGGGATTTACGAGCAGTACTTC | CAWRDGKTSGIYEQYF | TRBD2 | TRBJ2-7 | TRBV30 | -
TGTGCCAGCAGTTACTCGGCCTTGCCGGGCGAGGGGGCCATGAACACTGAAGCTTTCTTT | CASSYSALPGEGAMNTEAFF | TRBD1 | TRBJ1-1 | TRBV6-2/TRBV6-3 | -
TGTGCCAGCAGGGATCCACTAGCGGGGGGGCGTCCCGGGGAGCTGTTTTTT | CASRDPLAGGRPGELFF | TRBD2 | TRBJ2-2 | TRBV11-2 | -
TGTGCCAGTAGTCCAGGACAGGGAACCGCTGAAGCTTTCTTT | CASSPGQGTAEAFF | TRBD1 | TRBJ1-1 | TRBV19 | -
TGTGCCAGCAGGGGGGTGGGGGCGGCGAACTATGGCTACACCTTC | CASRGVGAANYGYTF | - | TRBJ1-2 | TRBV6-5 | -
TGTGCCAGCAGCGCCCAGGGCGGCTACACCTTC | CASSAQGGYTF | - | TRBJ1-2 | TRBV12-3/TRBV12-4 | -
TGTGCCAGCAGTGAAACCCCGGACAGGGGAGAGACCCAGTACTTC | CASSETPDRGETQYF | TRBD1 | TRBJ2-5 | TRBV6-1 | -
TGTGCCAGCAGCCAAGATCTGCGAGGGAAAGCTTTCTTT | CASSQDLRGKAFF | - | TRBJ1-1 | TRBV3-1/TRBV3-2 | -
TGTGCCAGCAGTGAATTTGAGAAGACTGAAGCTTTCTTT | CASSEFEKTEAFF | - | TRBJ1-1 | TRBV2 | once
TGTGCCAGCAGTGACTTCTGGGGGGGGGCTACTAATGAAAAACTGTTTTTT | CASSDFWGGATNEKLFF | - | TRBJ1-4 | TRBV6-1 | once
TGTGCCAGCAGCCGTGGACAGGGGGCAATCGAGGATGAGCAGTTCTTC | CASSRGQGAIEDEQFF | TRBD1 | TRBJ2-1 | TRBV7-7 | -
TGTGCCAGCTTTAGTGAAAAACTGTTTTTT | CASFSEKLFF | - | TRBJ1-4 | TRBV28 | -
TGCGCCAGCAGCAACCGTCCCGGGACTAGCGGGGGGGCCGCTAACACAGATACGCAGTATTTT | CASSNRPGTSGGAANTDTQYF | TRBD2 | TRBJ2-3 | TRBV5-1 | once
TGTGCCAGCAGTTCCGGGACAGGGGGGACCATGAGCAATCAGCCCCAGCATTTT | CASSSGTGGTMSNQPQHF | TRBD1 | TRBJ1-5 | TRBV6-2/TRBV6-3 | -
TGTGCCAGCAGCCAAGCCGGGACAGAATTCGAGCAGTACTTC | CASSQAGTEFEQYF | TRBD1 | TRBJ2-7 | TRBV3-1/TRBV3-2 | -
TGTGCCAGTACCCGAGGCAGGGCGGATGAAAAACTGTTTTTT | CASTRGRADEKLFF | - | TRBJ1-4 | TRBV19 | -
TGTGCCAGCAGTTACTCTCACGCGGGACTAGCGGGGCCGGCAGATACGCAGTATTTT | CASSYSHAGLAGPADTQYF | TRBD2 | TRBJ2-3 | TRBV6-2/TRBV6-3 | -
TGTGCCAGCAGTTTTACAGGGGCCGCTACGCAGTATTTT | CASSFTGAATQYF | TRBD1 | TRBJ2-3 | TRBV9 | few
TGTGCCAGCAGCCCACTTCAGGGGGCCGGGGAGCTGTTTTTT | CASSPLQGAGELFF | TRBD1 | TRBJ2-2 | TRBV6-5 | -
TGTGCCAGCGGAGACCCACAGGGAAGAGAGCAGTACTTC | CASGDPQGREQYF | - | TRBJ2-7 | TRBV9 | -
TGTGCCAGCAGCATACCGGGACAGAATTACTATGGCTACACCTTC | CASSIPGQNYYGYTF | TRBD1 | TRBJ1-2 | TRBV13 | once
TGTGCCAGCAAGGCATACAGGGAAGGCCAGCCCCAGCATTTT | CASKAYREGQPQHF | - | TRBJ1-5 | TRBV6-6 | -